The 23 T cell receptor beta chains listed next were all sequenced from one sample in a study of blood T cells in healthy people across ages. Alongside a J-beta primer mix, a sample-barcoded 5' primer served in a second PCR lasting roughly 6 to 12 cycles. TCRdb ran MiXCR on the 5' RACE reads and lists one entry per CDR3 protein. The table shows about 1.5 million distinct CDR3 sequences, with 35% to 45% occurring only once. The sample consisted of blood. The receptor set was obtained from a woman aged 18 to 35 in good health.

This chain uses TRBV4-3 with TRBJ2-1; the D gene could be TRBD1 or TRBD2 (5 bases each). Trimming took off 3 bases at V and 4 bases at J, with 19 bases between the two ends. Germline values: CDR1 LGHNA, CDR2 YSLEER. CDR3 length: 17 amino acids. The CDR3 bases are TGCGCCAGCAGCCAGTACCCTCTGGGGGTAGCGTACAATGAGCAGTTCTTC. It yields the protein CASSQYPLGVAYNEQFF.

The chain carries TRBV27 and TRBJ1-5, with D possibly being TRBD1 (5 bases). Trimming took off 3 bases at V and 10 bases at J, with 10 bases between the two ends. The CDR3 consists of 12 residues. The V gene's germline CDR1 is MNHEY and CDR2 SMNVEV (reference sequence). The CDR3 is CASSLGTGPQHF. The CDR3 DNA reads as TGTGCCAGCAGTTTGGGGACCGGTCCCCAGCATTTT.

To note about this clonotype: The junction departs from the called germline gene at one end, perhaps through a read error. V usage is TRBV29-1 and J usage is TRBJ2-5; possible D gene TRBD2, 5 bases. CDR1 is SQVTM and CDR2 is ANQGSEA in the germline V gene. The CDR3 totals 12 residues. CDR3 nucleotides: TGCAGCGTTGACTTCGTGGACGGGGAGCAGTGCTTC. Its translation: CSVDFVDGEQCF.

The chain carries TRBV9 and TRBJ2-2; D may be TRBD2 (6 bases). Germline V gene sequence: CDR1 SGDLS, CDR2 YYNGEE. Deletions cut 0 bases from V and 2 bases from J, with 11 bases between. The CDR3 loop spans 16 amino acids. The CDR3 is CASSVGGAINTGELFF. The CDR3 nucleotides are TGTGCCAGCAGCGTAGGCGGGGCTATAAACACCGGGGAGCTGTTTTTT.

V usage is TRBV7-9 and J usage is TRBJ2-7, with no clear D. The length of the CDR3 is 14 residues. Looked up from germline, CDR1 is SEHNR and CDR2 is FQNEAQ (reference sequence). V gave up 3 bases and J gave up 2 bases, with 11 bases separating them. This CDR3 is CASSFTEATYEQYF. The CDR3 DNA sequence: TGTGCCAGCAGCTTCACCGAGGCCACCTACGAGCAGTACTTC.

The chain couples TRBV29-1 to TRBJ2-7, with TRBD2 identical over 11 bases. V was clipped by 6 bases and J by 6 bases; unmatched bases: 10. Germline assignment: CDR1 SQVTM and CDR2 ANQGSEA. This CDR3 is built from 14 residues. The CDR3 reads CSVSSLAGGSEQYF. CDR3 coding DNA: TGCAGCGTCTCCTCCCTAGCGGGAGGATCCGAGCAGTACTTC.

The chain employs TRBV24-1 and TRBJ2-7, with D hard to call. The DNA end favors TRBJ2-5, so the J call may be wrong. Per the germline V gene, CDR1 is KGHDR and CDR2 is SFDVKD. This CDR3 contains 13 residues. The CDR3 DNA is TGTGCCACCAGTGATGGGCGAGCGGAGACCCAGTACTTC. It codes for CATSDGRAETQYF.

The V and J genes are TRBV14 and TRBJ2-1; TRBD2 might be the D (5 bases). The CDR3 has 16 residues. CDR1 is SGHDN and CDR2 is FVKESK in the germline V gene. V was clipped by 1 base and J by 2 bases, with 12 bases between them. CDR3 nucleotide sequence: TGTGCCAGCAGCCAAGTAGTCGGGAACCCCTACAATGAGCAGTTCTTC. This sequence encodes CASSQVVGNPYNEQFF.

As to this clonotype: With a much larger clone just one base away, this may be a read error. The V call is TRBV12-3 or TRBV12-4, the J call TRBJ2-7; D gene unclear. The CDR3 loop spans 14 amino acids. CDR3 nucleotides: TGTGCCAACAGTTTCGACTGGGCTGGATACGAGCAGTACTTC. It codes for CANSFDWAGYEQYF.

The chain uses TRBV6-6 and TRBJ2-4; 11 bases line up with TRBD1. The DNA end favors TRBJ2-7, so the J call may be wrong. Germline CDR1 and CDR2: MNHNY and SVGAGI (reference sequence). CDR3 size: 15 residues. DNA of the CDR3: TGTGCCAGCAGTTATGATGGACAGGGGGCGTCCGAGCAGTACTTC. This translates into CASSYDGQGASEQYF.

The chain is built from TRBV27 and TRBJ2-1, with 7 bases matching TRBD1. V was clipped by 1 base and J by 5 bases; unmatched bases: 5. The CDR3 consists of 15 residues. CDR1 and CDR2 from the germline V gene are MNHEY and SMNVEV (reference sequence). CDR3 sequence (DNA): TGTGCCAGCAGTTTATTACAGGGGCCAAACAATGAGCAGTTCTTC. Translating it yields CASSLLQGPNNEQFF.

This clonotype was observed a handful of times. CDR3 amino acids: CASSLAPSGFYNEQFF. DNA of the CDR3: TGTGCCAGCAGCTTAGCGCCTAGCGGGTTCTACAATGAGCAGTTCTTC. The V and J genes are TRBV11-2 and TRBJ2-1; 8 positions agree with TRBD2. CDR1 and CDR2 from the germline V gene are SGHAT and FQNNGV. The CDR3 has 16 residues. Losses at the gene ends were 1 base for V and 3 bases for J; bases not matched to a gene: 5.

With respect to this clonotype: A much larger clone differs from this one at a single base, so this may be a read error. The rearrangement joins TRBV28 to TRBJ2-4, with D unresolved. The CDR3 spans 10 residues. CDR1 MDHEN and CDR2 SYDVKM come from the germline V gene. V gave up 6 bases and J gave up 3 bases, with 0 bases separating them. The CDR3 coding sequence is TGTGCCAGCAGCAAAAACATTCAGTACTTC. Its translation: CASSKNIQYF.

V usage is TRBV7-6 and J usage is TRBJ2-5; the D gene is possibly TRBD2 (5 bases). Matching the DNA end better, TRBJ2-7 makes the J call doubtful. Germline V gene data show CDR1 as SGHVS and CDR2 as FNYEAQ. This CDR3 has 18 amino acids. CDR3: CASSYPPHGLNRLYEQYF. The CDR3 DNA reads TGTGCCAGCAGCTACCCCCCGCATGGACTCAACAGATTATACGAGCAGTACTTC.

This sequence joins TRBV20-1 and TRBJ2-3, with a weak D call TRBD2 (6 bases). Germline V gene lookup returns CDR1 DFQATT and CDR2 SNEGSKA (reference sequence). V dropped 6 bases and J dropped 1 base, with 14 bases sitting between them. This CDR3 is 14 amino acids long. CDR3 sequence reads: CSAQTRAGTDTQYF. As DNA, the CDR3 is TGCAGTGCGCAGACTAGAGCAGGCACAGATACGCAGTATTTT.

The chain is built from TRBV6-5 and TRBJ2-1; D is ambiguous. The V end was cut by 0 bases, the J end by 2 bases, with 11 bases between. Germline V CDR1 and CDR2: MNHEY, SVGAGI. The CDR3 runs to 16 residues. CDR3: CASSYSPYNTYNEQFF. The CDR3 DNA is TGTGCCAGCAGTTACTCTCCTTACAATACCTACAATGAGCAGTTCTTC.

This chain uses TRBV20-1 with TRBJ1-4, with a possible D match to TRBD1 (5 bases). Germline V lookup: CDR1 DFQATT, CDR2 SNEGSKA (reference sequence). The CDR3 is 13 residues long. V was cut by 6 bases and J by 3 bases, with 11 bases left in between. For the CDR3, the DNA is TGCAGTGCAACCCAGGGCGCTAATGAAAAACTGTTTTTT. It encodes CSATQGANEKLFF.

This clonotype has only a few counts. The chain combines TRBV7-8 with TRBJ2-1; no clear D. This CDR3 spans 17 amino acids. Deletions cut 2 bases from V and 1 base from J, with 15 bases between. Per germline, CDR1 SGHVS and CDR2 FQNEAQ. The CDR3 region is CASSLFRVLTSYNEQFF. In DNA form, the CDR3 reads TGTGCCAGCAGCTTATTCCGCGTACTAACATCCTACAATGAGCAGTTCTTC.

The chain combines TRBV19 with TRBJ2-7; D call uncertain. This CDR3 region has 14 residues. The germline V gene encodes CDR1 LNHDA and CDR2 SQIVND (reference sequence). Trimming cost V 5 bases and J 1 base, with 12 bases left between them. DNA of the CDR3: TGTGCCAGTAGTCCCGCGGTTAGGTCCTACGAGCAGTACTTC. Translation: CASSPAVRSYEQYF.

This chain uses TRBV7-6 with TRBJ2-5; 10 nucleotides match TRBD2. Germline loops: CDR1 SGHVS, CDR2 FNYEAQ. With V trimmed by 1 base and J by 11 bases, 13 bases remained unmatched. The CDR3 extends over 16 amino acids. Here the CDR3 reads CASSLGLAGVTNEQYF. Here the CDR3 DNA reads TGTGCCAGCAGCTTAGGTCTAGCGGGAGTAACGAATGAGCAGTACTTC.

This CDR3 reads CASSPLLKRESSEKLFF. The CDR3 nucleotides read TGCGCCAGCAGCCCCCTCCTGAAGCGGGAGAGTTCTGAAAAACTGTTTTTT. The J gene is TRBJ1-4, the V gene TRBV4-3; D gene ambiguous. Trimming pared 4 bases from V and 7 bases from J, leaving 22 bases between. From germline, CDR1 is LGHNA and CDR2 YSLEER. This CDR3 comprises 17 residues.

The chain has TRBV27 and TRBJ2-1; 11 bases align to TRBD2. V dropped 3 bases and J dropped 0; count of bases not matched to a gene: 13. The germline V gene has CDR1 MNHEY and CDR2 SMNVEV (reference sequence). The CDR3 is 20 residues long. The CDR3 sequence is CASSFRPGLAVWSSYNEQFF. CDR3 coding DNA: TGTGCCAGCAGTTTTAGGCCGGGACTAGCGGTCTGGAGCTCCTACAATGAGCAGTTCTTC.

The chain joins TRBV13 to TRBJ1-1; D is possibly TRBD1 (5 bases). Germline V gives CDR1 PRHDT, CDR2 FYEKMQ (reference sequence). The CDR3 covers 16 residues. V was pared by 5 bases and J by 4 bases, with 20 bases between. CDR3 amino acids: CASSRGQAGYATEAFF. The CDR3 DNA reads as TGTGCCAGCAGCCGGGGCCAAGCAGGGTACGCCACTGAAGCTTTCTTT.